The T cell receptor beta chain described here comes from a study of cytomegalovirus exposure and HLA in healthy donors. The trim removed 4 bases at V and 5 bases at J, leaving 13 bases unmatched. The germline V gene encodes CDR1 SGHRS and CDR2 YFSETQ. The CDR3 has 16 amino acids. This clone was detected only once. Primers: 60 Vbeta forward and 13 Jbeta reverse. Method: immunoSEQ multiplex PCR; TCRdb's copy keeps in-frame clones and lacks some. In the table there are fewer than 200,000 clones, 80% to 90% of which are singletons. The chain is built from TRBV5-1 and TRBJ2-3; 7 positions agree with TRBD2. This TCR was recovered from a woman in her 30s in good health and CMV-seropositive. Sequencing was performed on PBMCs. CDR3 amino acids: CASSPARGVFVDTQYF. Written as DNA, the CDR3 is TGCGCCAGCAGCCCGGCCCGGGGGGTCTTTGTAGATACGCAGTATTTT.